This paragraph reports one T cell receptor beta chain. The data derive from a study of CD8 T cells in Susac syndrome. Random-hexamer reverse transcription was applied to about 0.5 to 1 ug RNA. Using its own MiXCR run on the immunoSEQ multiplex PCR reads, TCRdb lists one record per CDR3 protein. The sample carries 300,000 to 350,000 distinct CDR3 sequences, under 95% recorded once. Sequencing of TCR beta was carried out in blood CD8+ and CD4+ T cells. Negative isolation yielded the CD8+ and CD4+ T cells, while FACS enriched the TEMRA cells. This CDR3 region has 18 residues. V lost 0 bases, J lost 3 bases, and 9 bases stayed unmatched. Germline-derived CDR1 and CDR2 are SGHRS and YFSETQ.

Sequencing was done on a sample of CD4+ T cells from PBMCs. The chain joins TRBV5-1 to TRBJ2-6; 7 positions match TRBD1. The source is a human donor with multiple sclerosis. The CDR3 DNA is TGCGCCAGCAGCTTGGTACAGGGGTCCCAGGGTGGGGCCAACGTCCTGACTTTC. Translated: CASSLVQGSQGGANVLTF.